The 10 T cell receptor beta chains in this list originate from one sample, sequenced in a study of shared clonotypes between healthy human individuals. The assay was immunoSEQ multiplex PCR, and TCRdb's table has in-frame clones only and misses some. The profile shows fewer than 3 million clones, approximately 90% of them singletons. Sequenced material: naive CD4+ T cells from PBMCs. Subset: CD45RA+ positively selected. Every receptor here comes from a man in his late teens or twenties in good health. Some clones in this sample may be carry-over from other donors' samples.

The V and J genes are TRBV28 and TRBJ2-5; 7 bases align to TRBD1. The CDR3 extends over 17 amino acids. Losses at the gene ends were 3 bases for V and 5 bases for J; bases not matched to a gene: 15. CDR1 is MDHEN, CDR2 SYDVKM, per germline. This CDR3 is CASSFTAPGQSSETQYF. The CDR3 bases are TGTGCCAGCAGTTTCACAGCACCGGGACAGAGTTCCGAGACCCAGTACTTC.

The chain is built from TRBV4-2 and TRBJ1-5; D is unresolved. This CDR3 has 15 residues. Per germline, CDR1 LGHNA and CDR2 YNFKEQ. V shed 0 bases and J shed 5 bases, with 11 bases lying between them. Here the CDR3 reads CASSQDNRDHQPQHF. The DNA of the CDR3 is TGTGCCAGCAGCCAAGACAATAGGGATCATCAGCCCCAGCATTTT.

As regards this clone: Other nucleotide sequences in the sample specify the same CDR3. V usage is TRBV11-2 and J usage is TRBJ2-7; 9 positions match TRBD1. This CDR3 contains 14 residues. Germline values: CDR1 SGHAT, CDR2 FQNNGV. The V segment lost 5 bases and the J segment 2 bases; nucleotides outside the gene matches: 4. The CDR3 protein is CASSPRTGAYEQYF. The CDR3 DNA is TGTGCCAGCAGCCCACGGACAGGGGCCTACGAGCAGTACTTC.

The V call is TRBV25-1, the J call TRBJ1-1; possible D gene TRBD1, 5 bases. Germline CDR1 and CDR2: MGHDK and SYGVNS. This CDR3 comprises 15 residues. V was pared by 3 bases and J by 0 bases, with 11 bases between. DNA of the CDR3: TGTGCCAGCAGTGACAGGGACTATATGAACACTGAAGCTTTCTTT. Its translation is CASSDRDYMNTEAFF. The complete variable domain, with remaining parts taken from reference TRBV25-1 and TRBJ1-1, reads EADIYQTPRYLVIGTGKKITLECSQTMGHDKMYWYQQDPGMELHLIHYSYGVNSTEKGDLSSESTVSRIRTEHFPLTLESARPSHTSQYLCASSDRDYMNTEAFFGQGTRLTVV.

This clone was found a few times. The J gene is TRBJ1-1, the V gene TRBV9; unclear D gene. CDR3 length: 14 amino acids. Deletions cut 2 bases from V and 2 bases from J, with 10 bases between. Germline values: CDR1 SGDLS, CDR2 YYNGEE. As DNA, the CDR3 is TGTGCCAGCAGCGTGATGGGAACTAACACTGAAGCTTTCTTT. Amino acids: CASSVMGTNTEAFF.

This clone showed up just a few times. The V and J genes are TRBV21-1 and TRBJ1-5. TRBV21-1 is classified as a pseudogene. This CDR3 contains 13 residues. This chain's CDR3 is CASSGDPNQPQHF. The CDR3, as DNA: TGTGCCAGCAGCGGGGATCCCAATCAGCCCCAGCATTTT.

In DNA, the CDR3 is TGTGCCAGCAGCCCCGAAGCCGGAGTCAATGAGCAGTTCTTC. Its protein is CASSPEAGVNEQFF. J is TRBJ2-1 and V is TRBV7-9; D is unclear. V lost 5 bases, J lost 6 bases, and 14 bases lay in between. Germline V gene lookup returns CDR1 SEHNR and CDR2 FQNEAQ (reference sequence). The CDR3 covers 14 residues.

Comment on this clone: The same CDR3 arises from other DNA sequences in this sample as well. The chain recombines TRBV6-1 with TRBJ2-7, with 12 bases that match TRBD2. The length of the CDR3 is 15 residues. V lost 2 bases to trimming and J lost 6 bases; unmatched junction nucleotides: 5. Germline V gene lookup returns CDR1 MNHNS and CDR2 SASEGT. The CDR3 loop reads CASSERLAGVREQYF. For the CDR3, the DNA is TGTGCCAGCAGTGAACGACTAGCGGGAGTTCGCGAGCAGTACTTC.

The gene calls are TRBV9 and TRBJ2-5; tentatively, D is TRBD1 or TRBD2 (5 bases each). The length of the CDR3 is 15 residues. With 0 bases removed from V and 1 base from J, the gap between germline ends came to 10 bases. Germline CDR1 SGDLS, CDR2 YYNGEE. CDR3 DNA sequence: TGTGCCAGCAGCGTAGCCGGGACCCGCCAAGAGACCCAGTACTTC. Translation gives CASSVAGTRQETQYF.

In DNA, the CDR3 is TGTGCCAGCAGCTTGGGGCCCGCCAACAATGAGCAGTTCTTC. It encodes CASSLGPANNEQFF. This chain uses TRBV5-4 with TRBJ2-1; no reliable D call. Per the germline V gene, CDR1 is SGHNT and CDR2 is YYREEE (reference sequence). The CDR3 extends over 14 amino acids. V lost 0 bases and J lost 5, with 9 bases in between.